Below are 32 T cell receptor beta chains sequenced from a single sample in a study of blood T cell repertoires in COVID-19. TCRdb's copy holds only in-frame clones and misses some; the assay was immunoSEQ multiplex PCR. The sample lists some 260,000 clones, roughly 77% seen once, with 3% to 3.5% in the top ten. The sample was peripheral blood. Receptor source: an elderly woman with acute or convalescent COVID-19.

The CDR3 region is CASSEERWTGGRSPLHF. The CDR3 DNA sequence: TGTGCCAGCAGTGAAGAAAGGTGGACAGGGGGGCGATCACCCCTCCACTTT. The rearrangement joins TRBV2 to TRBJ1-6; 10 bases agree with TRBD1. CDR3 size: 17 residues. Looked up from germline, CDR1 is SNHLY and CDR2 is FYNNEI. Unmatched junction bases numbered 10, after V lost 1 base and J lost 10 bases.

V gene TRBV24-1 combines with J gene TRBJ1-1; 8 bases are a match to TRBD1. This CDR3 has 12 residues. Unmatched junction bases numbered 9, after V lost 11 bases and J lost 8 bases. Germline lookup yields CDR1 KGHDR and CDR2 SFDVKD. The CDR3 nucleotides are TGTGCCAGGACAGGGCGAAGGCCCGAAGCTTTCTTT. Translation: CARTGRRPEAFF.

The genes are TRBV5-1 and TRBJ2-2, with 14 bases identical to TRBD2. V lost 4 bases and J lost 6; bases outside the gene matches: 8. CDR3 length: 17 amino acids. The V gene's germline CDR1 is SGHRS and CDR2 YFSETQ. DNA of the CDR3: TGCGCCAGCAGCCTAAGCGGGACTAGCGGGAGTCCCGGGGAGCTGTTTTTT. It specifies CASSLSGTSGSPGELFF.

This clone was detected only a few times. The gene calls are TRBV7-9 and TRBJ1-3; weak D call: TRBD1 (5 bases). The CDR3 runs to 14 residues. The V gene's germline CDR1 is SEHNR and CDR2 FQNEAQ (reference sequence). The V end was cut by 5 bases, the J end by 4 bases, with 12 bases between. CDR3 sequence reads: CASSTGVAGNTIYF. The CDR3 nucleotides read TGTGCCAGCAGCACGGGGGTGGCGGGAAACACCATATATTTT.

The chain carries TRBV7-2 and TRBJ2-1; D is uncertain. Trimming removed 4 bases from V and 10 bases from J, with 17 bases in between. Germline CDR1 reads SGHTA; CDR2 reads FQGNSA. The CDR3 totals 14 residues. In DNA, the CDR3 is TGTGCCAGCAGCTCAGTTACCGGAGAGAGGGAGCAGTTCTTC. It yields the protein CASSSVTGEREQFF.

This sequence joins TRBV6-5 and TRBJ2-3; TRBD2 matches at 8 bases. The CDR3 is 15 amino acids. With V trimmed by 5 bases and J by 9 bases, 13 bases remained unmatched. Germline V gives CDR1 MNHEY, CDR2 SVGAGI. The CDR3 sequence: CASSPDLAGPPTQYF. The CDR3 DNA reads TGTGCCAGCAGTCCCGACTTAGCGGGGCCCCCAACGCAGTATTTT.

The rearrangement uses TRBV5-1 and TRBJ1-1; unclear D gene. Looked up from germline, CDR1 is SGHRS and CDR2 is YFSETQ. This CDR3 contains 14 residues. The V end was cut by 0 bases, the J end by 2 bases, with 8 bases between. The CDR3: CASSLDGRNTEAFF. The CDR3 region has the DNA TGCGCCAGCAGCTTGGATGGCAGAAACACTGAAGCTTTCTTT.

This clone was found once. V and J are TRBV2 and TRBJ2-4, with 7 positions matching TRBD2. Germline V CDR1 and CDR2: SNHLY, FYNNEI. The CDR3 extends over 18 amino acids. The ends lost 4 bases at V and 1 base at J; junction bases unmatched: 13. Here the CDR3 DNA reads TGTGCCAGCAGTGGGGAGGGCGGGGCCGGAGTTGCCAAAAACATTCAGTACTTC. Its translation is CASSGEGGAGVAKNIQYF.

The chain recombines TRBV5-1 with TRBJ1-6, with TRBD1 as a possible D gene (5 bases). The CDR3 covers 14 residues. V shed 7 bases and J shed 10 bases, with 18 bases lying between them. Germline values: CDR1 SGHRS, CDR2 YFSETQ. The CDR3 here is CASCGSDRTSPLHF. CDR3 nucleotide sequence: TGCGCCAGCTGTGGATCTGACAGAACCTCACCCCTCCACTTT.

Details on this clone: This sample includes further DNA sequences coding for the same CDR3. V gene TRBV5-1 combines with J gene TRBJ2-3; D gene ambiguous. Germline V gives CDR1 SGHRS, CDR2 YFSETQ. V was pared by 0 bases and J by 0 bases, with 8 bases between. CDR3 length: 15 amino acids. CDR3 in amino acids: CASSLGLLSTDTQYF. CDR3 sequence (DNA): TGCGCCAGCAGCTTGGGACTCCTTAGCACAGATACGCAGTATTTT.

This chain connects TRBV5-6 to TRBJ1-2, with 8 bases matching TRBD1. The J segment lost 2 bases and the V segment lost 2 bases, leaving 5 bases of the junction unmatched. Germline CDR1 and CDR2: SGHDT and YYEEEE. This CDR3 region has 15 residues. The CDR3: CASSLRDRYNYGYTF. The CDR3 coding sequence is TGTGCCAGCAGCTTACGGGACAGGTACAACTATGGCTACACCTTC.

The chain joins TRBV6-5 to TRBJ1-5, with D possibly matching TRBD1 (6 bases). In germline, CDR1 is MNHEY, CDR2 SVGAGI. There are 15 residues in the CDR3. Trimming left V 2 bases short and J 0 bases short, with 8 bases between. The CDR3 DNA reads as TGTGCCAGCAGTTACACAGGGAATAGCAATCAGCCCCAGCATTTT. Its translation: CASSYTGNSNQPQHF.

This clone was counted a few times. The V call is TRBV10-2, the J call TRBJ1-2; 9 nucleotides align to TRBD1. Germline values: CDR1 WSHSY, CDR2 SAAADI. The CDR3 sequence is 15 residues long. The V and J ends lost 0 bases and 4 bases, in that order; junction bases with no gene match: 3. Here the CDR3 DNA reads TGCGCCAGCAGTGAGTCCACAGGGGGCAGCTATGGCTACACCTTC. This encodes CASSESTGGSYGYTF.

This chain connects TRBV30 to TRBJ1-5; 11 bases agree with TRBD1. The CDR3 covers 13 residues. Trimming cost V 5 bases and J 4 bases; bases outside gene matches: 1. Germline V gene data show CDR1 as GTSNPN and CDR2 as SVGIG (reference sequence). The CDR3 spells CAWGTGGNQPQHF. In DNA form, the CDR3 reads TGTGCCTGGGGGACAGGGGGGAATCAGCCCCAGCATTTT.

This rearrangement joins TRBV11-3 to TRBJ1-1; D remains ambiguous. Trimming removed 6 bases from V and 1 base from J, with 9 bases in between. This CDR3 has 13 amino acids. CDR1 and CDR2 (germline): SGHNT, YENEEA. CDR3 region: CASSAGWNTEAFF. The CDR3, as DNA: TGTGCCAGCAGTGCAGGCTGGAACACTGAAGCTTTCTTT.

The rearrangement joins TRBV5-1 to TRBJ2-3; TRBD1 aligns across 9 bases. CDR1 SGHRS and CDR2 YFSETQ come from the germline V gene. The CDR3 length is 15 residues. V was pared by 4 bases and J by 0 bases, with 3 bases of the junction left unmatched. CDR3 nucleotides: TGCGCCAGCAGCAAGGACAGGGGCAGCACAGATACGCAGTATTTT. Protein: CASSKDRGSTDTQYF. Drawing the rest from reference TRBV5-1 and TRBJ2-3, the complete variable domain is KAGVTQTPRYLIKTRGQQVTLSCSPISGHRSVSWYQQTPGQGLQFLFEYFSETQRNKGNFPGRFSGRQFSNSRSEMNVSTLELGDSALYLCASSKDRGSTDTQYFGPGTRLTVL.

V is TRBV29-1 and J is TRBJ1-1, with D perhaps matching TRBD1 (6 bases). V dropped 4 bases and J dropped 4 bases, with 16 bases sitting between them. CDR1 is SQVTM and CDR2 is ANQGSEA in the germline V gene. This CDR3 spans 14 amino acids. CDR3 DNA: TGCAGCGTTGTCCCTTGGGGGCAGGGCACTGAAGCTTTCTTT. Translated: CSVVPWGQGTEAFF.

The chain couples TRBV30 to TRBJ1-4, with 7 bases aligning to TRBD1. The V gene end was trimmed by 1 base and the J gene end by 10 bases; junction bases not matched to a gene: 3. Germline values: CDR1 GTSNPN, CDR2 SVGIG (reference sequence). The CDR3 consists of 12 residues. The CDR3 DNA reads as TGTGCCTGGAGTGCCTCAGGGGGAAAACTGTTTTTT. Translation: CAWSASGGKLFF.

The rearrangement uses TRBV24-1 and TRBJ2-1; maybe TRBD2 (5 bases). This CDR3 spans 15 amino acids. Germline CDR1 and CDR2: KGHDR and SFDVKD. V shed 5 bases and J shed 6 bases, with 16 bases lying between them. The CDR3 DNA reads as TGTGCCACCAGTGCTTCATCTAGCCCCCCCAATGAGCAGTTCTTC. Translation gives CATSASSSPPNEQFF.

This chain joins TRBV3-1 (or the pseudogene TRBV3-2) and TRBJ1-3; D is undetermined. V lost 1 base to trimming and J lost 0 bases, with 7 bases between them. Germline loops: CDR1 LGHDT, CDR2 YNNKEL (reference sequence). CDR3 length equals 15 residues. The DNA of the CDR3 is TGTGCCAGCAGCCAAGGGACTAGCTCTGGAAACACCATATATTTT. Its translation is CASSQGTSSGNTIYF.

The chain employs TRBV9 and TRBJ2-2; possible D gene TRBD1, 6 bases. The length of the CDR3 is 14 residues. CDR1 and CDR2 from the germline V gene are SGDLS and YYNGEE. Trimming removed 4 bases at V and 5 bases at J, with 12 bases between. CDR3 amino acids: CASSPYDRTGELFF. In DNA, the CDR3 is TGTGCCAGCAGCCCGTACGACAGGACCGGGGAGCTGTTTTTT.

V usage is TRBV7-9 and J usage is TRBJ1-3; weak D call: TRBD1 (5 bases). Per germline, CDR1 SEHNR and CDR2 FQNEAQ (reference sequence). Trimming took 6 bases from V and 4 from J, leaving 13 bases between them. The CDR3 consists of 14 residues. The CDR3 sequence is CASSPDSAGNTIYF. For the CDR3, the DNA is TGTGCCAGCAGTCCCGACAGCGCGGGAAACACCATATATTTT.

This clone was detected a few times. The chain uses TRBV9 and TRBJ2-1, with 8 positions matching TRBD1. CDR1 is SGDLS, CDR2 YYNGEE, per germline. This CDR3 region has 15 residues. Germline trimming cut 2 bases from V and 3 bases from J; bases unmatched to any gene: 4. The DNA for the CDR3 is TGTGCCAGCAGCGTGACACAGGGGGTCTACAATGAGCAGTTCTTC. Translated, it gives CASSVTQGVYNEQFF.

J is TRBJ2-7 and V is TRBV27; D perhaps matches TRBD2 (5 bases). V lost 8 bases to trimming and J lost 9 bases, with 11 bases between them. CDR3 size: 10 residues. Germline CDR1 and CDR2: MNHEY and SMNVEV (reference sequence). CDR3 nucleotide sequence: TGTGCCAGCTTCCGAGGAGGGCAGTACTTC. Amino acids: CASFRGGQYF.

The rearrangement uses TRBV4-1 and TRBJ1-6; 9 bases are shared with TRBD1. The length of the CDR3 is 15 residues. With 2 bases clipped from V and 10 bases from J, the junction kept 6 bases outside the gene matches. Germline CDR1 is MGHRA and CDR2 is YSYEKL. The CDR3 spells CASSQSGQGNSPLHF. The CDR3 coding sequence is TGCGCCAGCAGCCAATCGGGACAGGGAAACTCACCCCTCCACTTT.

The rearrangement uses TRBV18 and TRBJ2-3; 10 bases are a match to TRBD2. The ends lost 3 bases at V and 0 bases at J; junction bases unmatched: 12. The CDR3 consists of 19 residues. CDR1 is KGHSH, CDR2 LQKENI, per germline. The CDR3 region has the DNA TGTGCCAGCTCACCCCTCGGATTAGCGGGAGGTCCTAGCACAGATACGCAGTATTTT. Translation gives CASSPLGLAGGPSTDTQYF. The full variable domain, completed using reference TRBV18 and TRBJ2-3, is NAGVMQNPRHLVRRRGQEARLRCSPMKGHSHVYWYRQLPEEGLKFMVYLQKENIIDESGMPKERFSAEFPKEGPSILRIQQVVRGDSAAYFCASSPLGLAGGPSTDTQYFGPGTRLTVL.

This rearrangement joins TRBV5-1 to TRBJ2-7; 7 nucleotides align to TRBD1. The CDR3 loop spans 15 amino acids. V trimming: 0 bases; J trimming: 4 bases; junction bases outside the gene matches: 7. Germline V gene data show CDR1 as SGHRS and CDR2 as YFSETQ. This CDR3 is CASSLEGGAGYEQYF. The CDR3 nucleotides are TGCGCCAGCAGCTTGGAAGGGGGCGCAGGGTACGAGCAGTACTTC.

This chain uses TRBV19 with TRBJ1-2; no clear D. The germline gives CDR1 LNHDA, CDR2 SQIVND (reference sequence). V was pared by 6 bases and J by 7 bases, with 27 bases between. This CDR3 contains 17 residues. CDR3 protein: CASRKGDGVLGPGGYTF. Written as DNA, the CDR3 is TGTGCCAGTAGGAAAGGAGACGGAGTGTTAGGTCCCGGTGGCTACACCTTC.

The chain couples TRBV6-4 to TRBJ1-6; D not certain. Germline CDR1 is MRHNA and CDR2 is SNTAGT. Trimming shortened V by 1 base and J by 10 bases, and 8 bases separated the two germline ends. CDR3 length: 13 amino acids. The DNA for the CDR3 is TGTGCCAGCAGTGACTGGGAGGGATCACCCCTCCACTTT. Encoded protein: CASSDWEGSPLHF.

The CDR3 sequence is CAISQIQGLTGELFF. In nucleotides, the CDR3 is TGTGCCATCAGTCAAATCCAGGGATTGACCGGGGAGCTGTTTTTT. This sequence joins TRBV10-3 and TRBJ2-2, with D tentatively TRBD1 (5 bases). V was cut by 5 bases and J by 5 bases, with 15 bases left in between. Germline CDR1 reads ENHRY; CDR2 reads SYGVKD. This CDR3 comprises 15 residues.

This clone was seen repeatedly, ten times or more. The chain combines TRBV3-1 (or the pseudogene TRBV3-2) with TRBJ2-7; 9 nucleotides align to TRBD2. Per germline, CDR1 LGHDT and CDR2 YNNKEL (reference sequence). Trimming at V came to 6 bases and at J to 0 bases, leaving 3 bases not matched to a gene. The CDR3 has 14 amino acids. The CDR3: CASRRSGGSYEQYF. In nucleotides, the CDR3 is TGTGCCAGCAGGCGTAGCGGGGGCTCCTACGAGCAGTACTTC.

The V and J genes are TRBV5-4 and TRBJ2-1, with D perhaps TRBD2 (5 bases). Germline V gene sequence: CDR1 SGHNT, CDR2 YYREEE (reference sequence). CDR3 length: 12 residues. Trimming took 4 bases from V and 9 from J, leaving 11 bases between them. CDR3 DNA: TGTGCCAGCAGCCCCGGGGTAGGTGAGCAGTTCTTC. Its protein product is CASSPGVGEQFF.